This paragraph reports one T cell receptor beta chain. The data stem from a study of blood T cell repertoires in COVID-19. Study-level information: COVID-19 samples collected from the United States, Italy and Spain covered acute and convalescent phases.

TCRdb's copy holds only in-frame clones and misses some; the assay was immunoSEQ multiplex PCR. The sample contains a few hundred thousand clones, around 89% of which appear only once. The V gene end was trimmed by 0 bases and the J gene end by 4 bases; junction bases not matched to a gene: 9. Germline CDR1 and CDR2: LGHNA and YSLEER. CDR3 length: 17 amino acids. This chain links TRBV4-3 with TRBJ2-5; TRBD2 aligns across 9 bases. Material: PBMCs or T cells enriched from blood (not recorded which). This receptor was obtained from a woman aged 18-35 years who had recovered from COVID-19. CDR3 nucleotides: TGCGCCAGCAGCCAAGATCGGGCGGGGGGGCCGTTAGAGACCCAGTACTTC. Protein product: CASSQDRAGGPLETQYF.